These 24 T cell receptor beta chains came from one sample sequenced in a study of blood T cell repertoires in COVID-19. Produced via immunoSEQ multiplex PCR; TCRdb's table is partial and in-frame only. The sample lists about 300,000 clones, about nine tenths occurring once. Sequencing was done on a sample of PBMCs or T cells enriched from blood (not recorded which). The receptor source for this set is a woman aged 40 to 50 who had recovered from COVID-19.

The CDR3 loop is CAISESREAFF. As DNA, the CDR3 is TGTGCCATCAGTGAGTCGAGGGAAGCTTTCTTT. The rearrangement links TRBV10-3 to TRBJ1-1; D not resolved. Germline assignment: CDR1 ENHRY and CDR2 SYGVKD. V lost 0 bases and J 8 bases, leaving 4 bases between the germline ends. The CDR3 has 11 residues.

Of note for this clone: A read error may account for a junction end that differs from germline. This chain uses TRBV9 with TRBJ2-1, with 10 nucleotides matching TRBD2. CDR3 length: 14 residues. Germline V gives CDR1 SGDLS, CDR2 YYNGEE. As DNA, the CDR3 is TGTGCCACCAGCCGCCTAGCGGGAGACAATGAGCAGTTCTTC. It specifies CATSRLAGDNEQFF.

The V call is TRBV5-1, the J call TRBJ2-7; a possible D gene is TRBD2 (5 bases). Trimming shortened V by 1 base and J by 0 bases, and 17 bases separated the two germline ends. CDR3 length equals 17 residues. Germline V gene sequence: CDR1 SGHRS, CDR2 YFSETQ. The CDR3 reads CASSLSSGRVTSYEQYF. For the CDR3, the DNA is TGCGCCAGCAGCTTGAGTAGTGGGAGAGTAACCTCCTACGAGCAGTACTTC.

The rearrangement links TRBV5-6 to TRBJ1-5; 9 bases fit TRBD1. This CDR3 comprises 15 residues. With V trimmed by 2 bases and J by 3 bases, 3 bases remained unmatched. Germline V lookup: CDR1 SGHDT, CDR2 YYEEEE. This CDR3 is CASSFWTGVNQPQHF. In nucleotides, the CDR3 is TGTGCCAGCAGCTTCTGGACAGGGGTCAATCAGCCCCAGCATTTT.

The chain has TRBV6-8 and TRBJ2-7; the match to TRBD2 covers 7 bases. Germline-derived CDR1 and CDR2 are MNHGY and SAAAGT. The junction had 11 bases not matched to a gene; V was cut back by 2 bases and J by 7 bases. The CDR3 is 15 amino acids. Here the CDR3 reads CASSYLKGLLGEQYF. Here the CDR3 DNA reads TGTGCCAGCAGTTACCTGAAGGGACTATTGGGGGAGCAGTACTTC.

The rearrangement links TRBV7-3 to TRBJ2-1; the match to TRBD2 covers 11 bases. The CDR3 spans 16 residues. CDR1 and CDR2 (germline): SGHTA, FQGTGA. After removal of 5 bases from V and 4 bases from J, the junction contained 7 bases not matched to a gene. The CDR3 is CASSTQGTSGYNEQFF. In DNA, the CDR3 is TGTGCCAGCAGCACCCAGGGGACTAGCGGTTACAATGAGCAGTTCTTC.

The chain is built from TRBV6-5 and TRBJ2-7, with 7 bases identical to TRBD1. The trim removed 0 bases at V and 3 bases at J, leaving 2 bases unmatched. The germline CDR1 and CDR2 sequences are MNHEY and SVGAGI. The CDR3 is 14 amino acids. This chain's CDR3 is CASSYSGTDYEQYF. CDR3 bases: TGTGCCAGCAGTTACTCGGGGACAGACTACGAGCAGTACTTC.

V and J are TRBV5-6 and TRBJ2-7; the D gene is possibly TRBD1 (6 bases). Germline V gene lookup returns CDR1 SGHDT and CDR2 YYEEEE. The CDR3 extends over 14 amino acids. V shed 5 bases and J shed 6 bases, with 18 bases lying between them. The CDR3 DNA sequence: TGTGCCAGCAGGGGGATAGGGACGACAGGCGAGCAGTACTTC. Translating gives CASRGIGTTGEQYF.

The chain has TRBV11-2 and TRBJ2-5; D call uncertain. CDR1 is SGHAT, CDR2 FQNNGV, per germline. CDR3 size: 13 residues. The V end was cut by 5 bases, the J end by 2 bases, with 9 bases between. In DNA, the CDR3 is TGTGCCAGCAGCCGCTCCGGGCAAGAGACCCAGTACTTC. It codes for CASSRSGQETQYF.

This sequence joins TRBV29-1 and TRBJ1-3; D unresolved. The CDR3 runs to 13 residues. CDR1 and CDR2 (germline): SQVTM, ANQGSEA. V was pared by 4 bases and J by 4 bases, with 11 bases between. CDR3 bases: TGCAGCGTTGTTGTACAGTACGGAAACACCATATATTTT. Translated, it gives CSVVVQYGNTIYF.

This rearrangement joins TRBV5-4 to TRBJ1-4; TRBD1 matches 9 bases. The germline gives CDR1 SGHNT, CDR2 YYREEE (reference sequence). The CDR3 length is 15 residues. Trimming removed 5 bases from V and 4 bases from J; junction bases left unmatched: 6. The CDR3 here is CASSYDRGGNEKLFF. The CDR3 nucleotides read TGTGCCAGCAGTTACGACAGGGGGGGTAATGAAAAACTGTTTTTT.

V usage is TRBV2 and J usage is TRBJ2-7; D is uncertain. The CDR3 covers 14 residues. CDR1 is SNHLY, CDR2 FYNNEI, per germline. The V and J ends lost 1 base and 3 bases respectively, with 10 bases between them. This CDR3 is CASSEVFPVYEQYF. The CDR3 region has the DNA TGTGCCAGCAGTGAAGTTTTTCCGGTCTACGAGCAGTACTTC.

This chain links TRBV3-1 (or the pseudogene TRBV3-2) with TRBJ2-5; 8 bases align to TRBD2. This CDR3 comprises 15 residues. CDR1 and CDR2 from the germline V gene are LGHDT and YNNKEL (reference sequence). V lost 0 bases and J lost 14; bases outside the gene matches: 14. The CDR3 protein is CASSQDATRGGGNYF. The CDR3 nucleotides are TGTGCCAGCAGCCAAGATGCGACTCGGGGGGGCGGGAATTACTTC.

The CDR3 DNA reads TGTGCCTGGAGTGTACGGGAAAGAAGATACAATGAGCAGTTCTTC. This codes for CAWSVRERRYNEQFF. V gene TRBV30 combines with J gene TRBJ2-1, with D perhaps TRBD2 (5 bases). The V and J ends lost 0 bases and 4 bases respectively, with 13 bases between them. This CDR3 is 15 amino acids long. Germline CDR1 GTSNPN, CDR2 SVGIG (reference sequence).

This chain joins TRBV5-4 and TRBJ2-1; perhaps TRBD2 as D (6 bases). The CDR3 runs 15 residues. V was trimmed by 2 bases and J by 7 bases, leaving 16 bases between them. Germline CDR1 is SGHNT and CDR2 is YYREEE (reference sequence). The CDR3 DNA follows: TGTGCCAGCAGCTTTGGCGGGATAAAGGGGAATGAGCAGTTCTTC. Translation gives CASSFGGIKGNEQFF.

The rearrangement joins TRBV19 to TRBJ1-1, with 7 nucleotides matching TRBD1. Germline CDR1 reads LNHDA; CDR2 reads SQIVND (reference sequence). The CDR3 consists of 16 residues. V trimming: 2 bases; J trimming: 1 base; junction bases outside the gene matches: 7. CDR3 amino acids: CASSIKGTVSNTEAFF. CDR3 bases: TGTGCCAGTAGTATAAAGGGGACAGTATCGAACACTGAAGCTTTCTTT.

Here the CDR3 reads CASSANRGRFYEQYF. DNA of the CDR3: TGTGCCAGCAGTGCCAACAGGGGGCGCTTCTACGAGCAGTACTTC. The chain carries TRBV6-2 or TRBV6-3 and TRBJ2-7, with 9 positions matching TRBD1. This CDR3 comprises 15 residues. Germline trimming cut 5 bases from V and 3 bases from J; bases unmatched to any gene: 8. Germline loops: CDR1 MNHEY, CDR2 SVGEGT.

CDR3 DNA: TGTGCCATCGGGGAGACGTACACTGAAGCTTTCTTT. As protein: CAIGETYTEAFF. V is TRBV10-3 and J is TRBJ1-1; D not certain. CDR1 and CDR2 (germline): ENHRY, SYGVKD. CDR3 length: 12 amino acids. The germline V and J ends were trimmed by 8 bases and 3 bases, with 10 bases remaining between them.

A single count supports this clone. This chain links TRBV2 with TRBJ1-5, with D perhaps matching TRBD1 (5 bases). There are 15 residues in the CDR3. The germline V gene has CDR1 SNHLY and CDR2 FYNNEI. V lost 6 bases and J 1 base, leaving 13 bases between the germline ends. The CDR3 DNA is TGTGCCAGCAGAAGGACACAACAAAGCAATCAGCCCCAGCATTTT. Its protein product is CASRRTQQSNQPQHF. Based on the CDR3 plus reference TRBV2 and TRBJ1-5, the full variable domain is EPEVTQTPSHQVTQMGQEVILRCVPISNHLYFYWYRQILGQKVEFLVSFYNNEISEKSEIFDDQFSVERPDGSNFTLKIRSTKLEDSAMYFCASRRTQQSNQPQHFGDGTRLSIL.

The genes are TRBV9 and TRBJ1-3, with 11 bases aligning to TRBD1. The germline V gene encodes CDR1 SGDLS and CDR2 YYNGEE. The CDR3 sequence is 16 residues long. V shed 3 bases and J 3 bases; nucleotides not matched to a gene: 5. The CDR3 region has the DNA TGTGCCAGCAGCGGGGGACAGGGGGTTTTTGGAAACACCATATATTTT. Translated: CASSGGQGVFGNTIYF.

This chain links TRBV5-1 with TRBJ1-6; TRBD1 aligns across 7 bases. The CDR3 is 15 residues long. V lost 0 bases to trimming and J lost 7 bases; unmatched junction nucleotides: 4. In germline, CDR1 is SGHRS, CDR2 YFSETQ. CDR3 nucleotide sequence: TGCGCCAGCAGCTTGGTGGCAGGGGGGAATTCACCCCTCCACTTT. Amino acids: CASSLVAGGNSPLHF.

The J gene is TRBJ2-1, the V gene TRBV29-1; 9 bases line up with TRBD2. This CDR3 has 14 residues. The J segment lost 3 bases and the V segment lost 4 bases, leaving 4 bases of the junction unmatched. Per the germline V gene, CDR1 is SQVTM and CDR2 is ANQGSEA. CDR3 sequence: CSVGGGGYYNEQFF. In DNA form, the CDR3 reads TGCAGCGTTGGCGGGGGGGGATACTACAATGAGCAGTTCTTC.

The table lists this clone with a few counts. The CDR3, as DNA: TGTGCCAGCAGACCGGACAGGGGCAATCAGCCCCAGCATTTT. Translation: CASRPDRGNQPQHF. V gene TRBV6-5 combines with J gene TRBJ1-5; 8 bases line up with TRBD1. The V segment lost 6 bases and the J segment 2 bases; nucleotides outside the gene matches: 3. The CDR3 is 14 amino acids. Germline CDR1 MNHEY, CDR2 SVGAGI.

The chain carries TRBV7-9 and TRBJ1-1, with D possibly TRBD1 on 5 matching bases. V gave up 3 bases and J gave up 6 bases, with 26 bases separating them. The V gene's germline CDR1 is SEHNR and CDR2 FQNEAQ (reference sequence). CDR3 length equals 18 residues. The CDR3 DNA sequence: TGTGCCAGCAGCTTTTTTGTCCAAGGTCTGGCAGGGCCGGCTGAAGCTTTCTTT. It codes for CASSFFVQGLAGPAEAFF.